Listed below are T cell receptor beta chains from one sample, sequenced in a study of T cells in Graves' hyperthyroidism and ophthalmopathy. TCRdb re-called the multiplex PCR reads through MiXCR, storing one row per CDR3 protein. The sample has approximately 600,000 distinct CDR3 sequences; around 21% are singletons. Input material: blood. The origin of the receptors is a man aged 30 to 45 with Graves' ophthalmopathy. The CDR3 runs from the conserved cysteine through the conserved F or W. A D gene is named only where the DNA matches it firmly. A clone size is listed for some rows: how often the clone was seen (once, few, many), or a class if it is expanded.

clone size: once; V gene: TRBV28; D gene: TRBD2; J gene: TRBJ2-3; CDR3 protein: CASSSVPGLAGVDTQYF; CDR3 DNA: TGTGCCAGCAGTTCCGTCCCGGGACTAGCGGGAGTGGATACGCAGTATTTT
clone size: NA; V gene: TRBV28; D gene: TRBD1; J gene: TRBJ1-1; CDR3 protein: CASKAQGGANTEAFF; CDR3 DNA: TGTGCCAGCAAAGCCCAAGGGGGCGCGAACACTGAAGCTTTCTTT
clone size: many; V gene: TRBV5-6; D gene: NA; J gene: TRBJ2-1; CDR3 protein: CASSLDWNEQFF; CDR3 DNA: TGTGCCAGCAGCTTGGACTGGAATGAGCAGTTCTTC
clone size: few; V gene: TRBV12-3/TRBV12-4; D gene: NA; J gene: TRBJ1-1; CDR3 protein: CASSFYGVEYQKAFF; CDR3 DNA: TGTGCCAGCAGTTTTTATGGGGTCGAGTACCAGAAAGCTTTCTTT
clone size: many; V gene: TRBV11-2; D gene: TRBD2; J gene: TRBJ2-7; CDR3 protein: CASSLDLAGGPNYCEQYF; CDR3 DNA: TGTGCCAGCAGCTTAGATTTGGCGGGAGGGCCAAATTATTGCGAGCAGTACTTC
clone size: NA; V gene: TRBV28; D gene: NA; J gene: TRBJ1-5; CDR3 protein: CASMTPFYSNQPQHF; CDR3 DNA: TGTGCCAGCATGACACCGTTTTATAGCAATCAGCCCCAGCATTTT
clone size: many; V gene: TRBV20-1; D gene: NA; J gene: TRBJ1-5; CDR3 protein: CSARDQGQGVQPQHF; CDR3 DNA: TGCAGTGCTAGAGATCAAGGGCAGGGCGTGCAGCCCCAGCATTTT
clone size: NA; V gene: TRBV28; D gene: TRBD1; J gene: TRBJ1-3; CDR3 protein: CASSTSGTGTGNTIYF; CDR3 DNA: TGTGCCAGCAGTACCTCCGGGACAGGGACAGGAAACACTATATATTTT
clone size: few; V gene: TRBV15; D gene: TRBD1; J gene: TRBJ2-3; CDR3 protein: CATQRDSRTDTQYF; CDR3 DNA: TGTGCCACGCAGAGGGACAGCCGCACAGATACGCAGTATTTT
clone size: few; V gene: TRBV5-8; D gene: TRBD1; J gene: TRBJ2-7; CDR3 protein: CASTRSRTGSNEQYF; CDR3 DNA: TGTGCCAGCACCCGAAGCCGGACAGGGTCCAACGAGCAGTACTTC
clone size: NA; V gene: TRBV12-3/TRBV12-4; D gene: TRBD1; J gene: TRBJ2-2; CDR3 protein: CASSPTGEGTGELFF; CDR3 DNA: TGTGCCAGTTCCCCCACAGGGGAAGGGACCGGGGAGCTGTTTTTT
clone size: many; V gene: TRBV6-1; D gene: TRBD2; J gene: TRBJ2-7; CDR3 protein: CASMGLAGFEQYF; CDR3 DNA: TGTGCCAGCATGGGACTAGCGGGATTCGAGCAGTACTTC
clone size: NA; V gene: TRBV7-2; D gene: NA; J gene: TRBJ2-5; CDR3 protein: CASSRLGETQYF; CDR3 DNA: TGTGCCAGCAGCCGCCTAGGAGAGACCCAGTACTTC
clone size: few; V gene: TRBV9; D gene: NA; J gene: TRBJ1-3; CDR3 protein: CASSPGIASSGNTIYF; CDR3 DNA: TGTGCCAGCAGCCCAGGGATCGCTAGCTCTGGAAACACCATATATTTT
clone size: few; V gene: TRBV27; D gene: TRBD2; J gene: TRBJ2-3; CDR3 protein: CASSFTSGYTDTQYF; CDR3 DNA: TGTGCCAGCAGCTTTACTAGCGGGTACACAGATACGCAGTATTTT
clone size: NA; V gene: TRBV30; D gene: NA; J gene: TRBJ2-7; CDR3 protein: CAWSQNGGSYEQYF; CDR3 DNA: TGTGCCTGGAGCCAAAACGGGGGATCCTACGAGCAGTACTTC
clone size: NA; V gene: TRBV4-3; D gene: TRBD1; J gene: TRBJ2-7; CDR3 protein: CASSQYRGATIEQYF; CDR3 DNA: TGCGCCAGCAGCCAGTACAGGGGAGCGACTATCGAGCAGTACTTC
clone size: few; V gene: TRBV7-9; D gene: NA; J gene: TRBJ2-7; CDR3 protein: CASSLETDSYEQYF; CDR3 DNA: TGTGCCAGCAGCCTAGAGACTGATTCCTACGAGCAGTACTTC
clone size: few; V gene: TRBV29-1; D gene: TRBD1; J gene: TRBJ2-7; CDR3 protein: CSVYHDRDYEQYF; CDR3 DNA: TGCAGCGTTTATCATGACAGGGACTACGAGCAGTACTTC
clone size: few; V gene: TRBV5-5; D gene: TRBD1; J gene: TRBJ2-6; CDR3 protein: CASSLTDRAGANVLTF; CDR3 DNA: TGTGCCAGCAGCTTGACGGACAGGGCTGGGGCCAACGTCCTGACTTTC
clone size: NA; V gene: TRBV5-1; D gene: TRBD2; J gene: TRBJ2-1; CDR3 protein: CASSLDASGSSYNEQFF; CDR3 DNA: TGCGCCAGCAGCTTGGATGCTAGCGGGAGCTCCTACAATGAGCAGTTCTTC
clone size: NA; V gene: TRBV5-1; D gene: NA; J gene: TRBJ2-3; CDR3 protein: CASSLEQNTQYF; CDR3 DNA: TGCGCCAGCAGCTTGGAACAAAATACGCAGTATTTT
clone size: NA; V gene: TRBV19; D gene: NA; J gene: TRBJ1-2; CDR3 protein: CASDSGNRLGYTF; CDR3 DNA: TGTGCCAGTGACTCGGGTAACAGGCTCGGCTACACCTTC
clone size: NA; V gene: TRBV27; D gene: TRBD2; J gene: TRBJ2-3; CDR3 protein: CASGAGGSADTQYF; CDR3 DNA: TGTGCCAGCGGGGCGGGCGGGAGCGCAGATACGCAGTATTTT
clone size: few; V gene: TRBV27; D gene: NA; J gene: TRBJ2-7; CDR3 protein: CASGDPGLNEQYF; CDR3 DNA: TGTGCCAGCGGGGACCCGGGACTCAACGAGCAGTACTTC
clone size: few; V gene: TRBV10-3; D gene: NA; J gene: TRBJ2-7; CDR3 protein: CAIRTGLSSYEQYF; CDR3 DNA: TGTGCCATCAGAACGGGGCTCTCATCGTACGAGCAGTACTTC
clone size: few; V gene: TRBV5-1; D gene: TRBD1; J gene: TRBJ1-1; CDR3 protein: CASSLGTGEYTEAFF; CDR3 DNA: TGCGCCAGCAGCTTGGGGACAGGGGAGTACACTGAAGCTTTCTTT
clone size: few; V gene: TRBV4-1; D gene: NA; J gene: TRBJ2-2; CDR3 protein: CASSRKDWAENTGELFF; CDR3 DNA: TGCGCCAGCAGCCGTAAAGATTGGGCAGAGAACACCGGGGAGCTGTTTTTT
clone size: NA; V gene: TRBV9; D gene: NA; J gene: TRBJ1-5; CDR3 protein: CARSFRGRRSNQPQHF; CDR3 DNA: TGTGCCAGATCCTTTCGGGGAAGGCGTAGCAATCAGCCCCAGCATTTT
clone size: few; V gene: TRBV14; D gene: NA; J gene: TRBJ2-3; CDR3 protein: CASSRSEWYTDTQYF; CDR3 DNA: TGTGCCAGCAGCCGTAGCGAGTGGTACACAGATACGCAGTATTTT
clone size: NA; V gene: TRBV6-1; D gene: NA; J gene: TRBJ2-7; CDR3 protein: CASSEIQGREQYF; CDR3 DNA: TGTGCCAGCAGTGAAATACAGGGTCGTGAGCAGTACTTC
clone size: NA; V gene: TRBV18; D gene: NA; J gene: TRBJ1-5; CDR3 protein: CASSESGPGNQPQHF; CDR3 DNA: TGTGCCAGCTCAGAATCGGGGCCCGGCAATCAGCCCCAGCATTTT
clone size: many; V gene: TRBV28; D gene: NA; J gene: TRBJ2-2; CDR3 protein: CASSYNTGELFF; CDR3 DNA: TGTGCCAGCAGTTACAACACCGGGGAGCTGTTTTTT
clone size: few; V gene: TRBV13; D gene: TRBD2; J gene: TRBJ2-3; CDR3 protein: CASSFAAGGPGTDTQYF; CDR3 DNA: TGTGCCAGCAGCTTCGCTGCGGGAGGGCCGGGAACAGATACGCAGTATTTT
clone size: NA; V gene: TRBV9; D gene: TRBD1; J gene: TRBJ2-1; CDR3 protein: CASSRSGQGDEQFF; CDR3 DNA: TGTGCCAGCAGCAGATCGGGACAGGGAGACGAGCAGTTCTTC
clone size: many; V gene: TRBV11-2; D gene: TRBD2; J gene: TRBJ2-7; CDR3 protein: CASSASSGASYEQYF; CDR3 DNA: TGTGCCAGCAGCGCATCTAGCGGAGCTTCCTACGAGCAGTACTTC
clone size: few; V gene: TRBV7-9; D gene: TRBD2; J gene: TRBJ2-2; CDR3 protein: CASSLASGRYTGELFF; CDR3 DNA: TGTGCCAGCAGCTTAGCTAGCGGGAGGTACACCGGGGAGCTGTTTTTT
clone size: NA; V gene: TRBV7-2; D gene: TRBD1; J gene: TRBJ2-7; CDR3 protein: CASSRKTGGQYEQYF; CDR3 DNA: TGTGCCAGCAGCCGCAAGACAGGGGGACAGTACGAGCAGTACTTC
clone size: NA; V gene: TRBV6-9; D gene: TRBD1; J gene: TRBJ2-2; CDR3 protein: CASSFRSGTADTGELFF; CDR3 DNA: TGTGCCAGCAGTTTTAGGTCCGGGACAGCGGACACCGGGGAGCTGTTTTTT
clone size: once; V gene: TRBV7-9; D gene: NA; J gene: TRBJ2-2; CDR3 protein: CASPGRSTGELFF; CDR3 DNA: TGTGCCAGCCCCGGGAGAAGCACCGGGGAGCTGTTTTTT
clone size: few; V gene: TRBV11-2; D gene: TRBD2; J gene: TRBJ2-7; CDR3 protein: CASSPGAGGPYEQYF; CDR3 DNA: TGTGCCAGCAGCCCCGGAGCGGGAGGCCCCTACGAGCAGTACTTC
clone size: few; V gene: TRBV6-1; D gene: NA; J gene: TRBJ1-5; CDR3 protein: CASGKTLGNQPQHF; CDR3 DNA: TGTGCCAGCGGAAAGACACTGGGAAATCAGCCCCAGCATTTT
clone size: NA; V gene: TRBV30; D gene: TRBD1; J gene: TRBJ1-5; CDR3 protein: CAWSSGQIFNQPQHF; CDR3 DNA: TGTGCCTGGAGTTCGGGACAGATTTTCAATCAGCCCCAGCATTTT
clone size: few; V gene: TRBV10-3; D gene: NA; J gene: TRBJ2-7; CDR3 protein: CAISPDSRSYEQYF; CDR3 DNA: TGTGCCATCAGTCCTGACAGCCGCTCCTACGAGCAGTACTTC
clone size: NA; V gene: TRBV2; D gene: NA; J gene: TRBJ1-4; CDR3 protein: CASSESLRATNEKLFF; CDR3 DNA: TGTGCCAGCAGTGAATCTCTGCGGGCAACTAATGAAAAACTGTTTTTT